The text below deals with one TCR beta chain. Its antigen remains unidentified. Treatment: about 20 received Ad26.COV2.S at low or high dose, single or two shots; about five received placebo; per-sample allocation not given. Sampling occurred on day 63 after the first vaccine or placebo injection. It was an adult aged 18-55 years in Boston who was the donor. Data came from immunoSEQ multiplex PCR; TCRdb stores just in-frame clones and leaves some out. The sample lists about 440,000 clones, about 90% occurring once. This CDR3 contains 16 residues. The trim removed 4 bases at V and 2 bases at J, leaving 8 bases unmatched. Germline V lookup: CDR1 SGHTA, CDR2 FQGNSA. These data are taken from a study of Ad26.COV2.S vaccination and SARS-CoV-2 variants. Study information: Ad26.COV2.S given intramuscularly, once or twice 56 days apart. General study points: People given the vaccine had a wider spike-specific TCR breadth than placebo recipients did.

Sequencing was performed on peripheral blood, taken in a trial of Ad26.COV2.S vaccine versus placebo. The source of this sequence is a person aged 18-60 years who received the Ad26.COV2.S COVID-19 vaccine or a placebo. The chain uses TRBV7-2 and TRBJ2-7, with TRBD2 matching 10 bases. CDR3 amino acids: CASSSEAGGHTYEQYF. The CDR3 DNA reads as TGTGCCAGCAGCTCTGAAGCGGGAGGGCATACCTACGAGCAGTACTTC.